The 18 T cell receptor beta chains given below trace back to one sample, sequenced in a study of OX40 agonist ivuxolimab in advanced cancers. Sequencing was performed with immunoSEQ multiplex PCR; in TCRdb, only in-frame clones are kept and a portion is missing. The table shows under 65,000 clones, with around 84% occurring only once. The material was CD4+ or CD8+ T cells sorted from blood, obtained in a trial of the OX40 agonist ivuxolimab. The receptors were gathered from an adult with an advanced solid tumor such as melanoma, head and neck, liver or kidney cancer.

The chain combines TRBV21-1 with TRBJ1-2; the table calls TRBD1, which could not be checked here. TRBV21-1 is a pseudogene. The CDR3 is 13 amino acids. This chain's CDR3 is CASRGQGDYGYTF. In nucleotides, the CDR3 is TGTGCCAGCAGAGGACAGGGTGACTATGGCTACACCTTC.

The chain links TRBV5-4 to TRBJ1-5, with D hard to call. CDR3 length: 13 residues. The V gene's germline CDR1 is SGHNT and CDR2 YYREEE (reference sequence). Deletions cut 4 bases from V and 4 bases from J, with 9 bases between. The DNA of the CDR3 is TGTGCCAGCAGCGTGGACCGAAATCAGCCCCAGCATTTT. This translates into CASSVDRNQPQHF.

The V and J genes are TRBV18 and TRBJ1-1; D might be TRBD1 (5 bases). V lost 4 bases and J lost 5, with 11 bases in between. From germline, CDR1 is KGHSH and CDR2 LQKENI. The CDR3 totals 13 residues. CDR3 protein: CASSLTEGTEAFF. CDR3 DNA sequence: TGTGCCAGCTCACTGACGGAGGGGACTGAAGCTTTCTTT.

The chain couples TRBV28 to TRBJ2-7; D could derive from TRBD1 or TRBD2 (5 bases each). Germline lookup yields CDR1 MDHEN and CDR2 SYDVKM. V was cut by 10 bases and J by 3 bases, with 13 bases left in between. The CDR3 is 12 residues long. The CDR3 DNA sequence: TGTGCCACCTGGGGGAATGTCTACGAGCAGTACTTC. Its protein is CATWGNVYEQYF. The full variable domain, rest sourced from reference TRBV28 and TRBJ2-7, is DVKVTQSSRYLVKRTGEKVFLECVQDMDHENMFWYRQDPGLGLRLIYFSYDVKMKEKGDIPEGYSVSREKKERFSLILESASTNQTSMYLCATWGNVYEQYFGPGTRLTVT.

J is TRBJ1-5 and V is TRBV7-2, with 9 bases lining up with TRBD1. V lost 5 bases and J lost 3; bases outside the gene matches: 8. CDR1 SGHTA and CDR2 FQGNSA come from the germline V gene. The length of the CDR3 is 16 residues. The CDR3, as DNA: TGTGCCAGCAGCCCCACAGGGGGCCACCTCAATCAGCCCCAGCATTTT. Its translation: CASSPTGGHLNQPQHF. The entire variable domain, with the rest obtained from reference TRBV7-2 and TRBJ1-5, is as follows: GAGVSQSPSNKVTEKGKDVELRCDPISGHTALYWYRQSLGQGLEFLIYFQGNSAPDKSGLPSDRFSAERTGGSVSTLTIQRTQQEDSAVYLCASSPTGGHLNQPQHFGDGTRLSIL.

The genes are TRBV5-1 and TRBJ2-2, with D possibly being TRBD1 or TRBD2 (5 bases each). Trimming shortened V by 4 bases and J by 8 bases, and 15 bases separated the two germline ends. Germline V gives CDR1 SGHRS, CDR2 YFSETQ. The CDR3 spans 14 residues. The CDR3 region is CASSDTAGTGELFF. The DNA for the CDR3 is TGCGCCAGCAGCGACACAGCAGGGACGGGGGAGCTGTTTTTT.

This clone was seen a single time. The chain couples TRBV11-2 to TRBJ2-4; D is possibly TRBD2 (6 bases). This CDR3 has 16 amino acids. Deletions cut 5 bases from V and 2 bases from J, with 16 bases between. Looked up from germline, CDR1 is SGHAT and CDR2 is FQNNGV. The CDR3 protein is CASSPTSPSTKNIQYF. In DNA, the CDR3 is TGTGCCAGCAGCCCTACTAGCCCCTCGACCAAAAACATTCAGTACTTC.

The J gene is TRBJ2-1, the V gene TRBV5-1, with D perhaps TRBD2 (6 bases). The CDR3 runs to 14 residues. CDR1 is SGHRS and CDR2 is YFSETQ in the germline V gene. Trimming removed 1 base from V and 3 bases from J, with 8 bases in between. The chain's CDR3 is CASSLTAGYNEQFF. In nucleotides, the CDR3 is TGCGCCAGCAGCTTGACAGCGGGCTACAATGAGCAGTTCTTC.

The rearrangement uses TRBV28 and TRBJ1-2, with no clear D. The CDR3 has 11 amino acids. Deletions cut 8 bases from V and 4 bases from J, with 8 bases between. From germline, CDR1 is MDHEN and CDR2 SYDVKM. The CDR3 loop is CASGNSYGYTF. CDR3 nucleotide sequence: TGTGCCAGCGGAAACTCCTATGGCTACACCTTC.

This rearrangement joins TRBV23-1 to TRBJ1-5; no clear D. TRBV23-1 qualifies as an ORF whose function is uncertain. The CDR3 runs to 11 residues. Trimming removed 8 bases from V and 5 bases from J, with 7 bases in between. The CDR3 region is CASGSDQPQHF. In DNA, the CDR3 is TGCGCCAGCGGGTCCGATCAGCCCCAGCATTTT.

This chain joins TRBV7-2 and TRBJ2-1; 8 nucleotides match TRBD1. There are 16 residues in the CDR3. The J segment lost 8 bases and the V segment lost 5 bases, leaving 14 bases of the junction unmatched. The germline V gene encodes CDR1 SGHTA and CDR2 FQGNSA. The CDR3 bases are TGTGCCAGCAGCCCATGGACCGGACAGGGTGGGCATGAGCAGTTCTTC. This encodes CASSPWTGQGGHEQFF.

This chain joins TRBV2 and TRBJ2-7; D may match TRBD1 or TRBD2 (5 bases each). Germline V CDR1 and CDR2: SNHLY, FYNNEI. V was clipped by 4 bases and J by 0 bases, with 13 bases between them. The CDR3 runs 15 residues. CDR3 DNA sequence: TGTGCCAGCAGTGGGGACGTAGCACTCTCCTACGAGCAGTACTTC. Translation gives CASSGDVALSYEQYF.

V gene TRBV2 combines with J gene TRBJ2-2; perhaps D is TRBD1 or TRBD2 (6 bases each). Looked up from germline, CDR1 is SNHLY and CDR2 is FYNNEI. The CDR3 extends over 15 amino acids. The V end was cut by 0 bases, the J end by 6 bases, with 11 bases between. The CDR3 DNA reads as TGTGCCAGCAGTGAAGCATCGGGGGCTGCCGGGGAGCTGTTTTTT. This sequence encodes CASSEASGAAGELFF.

The rearrangement links TRBV5-1 to TRBJ2-3; TRBD2 is a possible D gene (5 bases). CDR1 is SGHRS, CDR2 YFSETQ, per germline. V was cut by 3 bases and J by 4 bases, with 15 bases left in between. CDR3 length equals 15 residues. CDR3 sequence: CASSSGSAPPDTQYF. DNA for the CDR3: TGCGCCAGCAGCTCTGGGAGTGCTCCTCCAGATACGCAGTATTTT.

This clone was found a few times. The chain joins TRBV10-3 to TRBJ1-5, with unresolved D. Trimming removed 2 bases at V and 3 bases at J, with 2 bases between. Germline-derived CDR1 and CDR2 are ENHRY and SYGVKD. The CDR3 spans 12 residues. In DNA, the CDR3 is TGTGCCATCAGTGAGCTCAATCAGCCCCAGCATTTT. It specifies CAISELNQPQHF.

This rearrangement joins TRBV5-4 to TRBJ2-5; 8 nucleotides line up with TRBD1. CDR1 SGHNT and CDR2 YYREEE come from the germline V gene (reference sequence). The CDR3 has 14 residues. Trimming removed 4 bases from V and 6 bases from J; junction bases left unmatched: 8. Written as DNA, the CDR3 is TGTGCCAGCAGCCCAGGGGGCGGCGGGAAGACCCAGTACTTC. Protein: CASSPGGGGKTQYF.

V and J are TRBV19 and TRBJ2-7; 7 bases line up with TRBD2. The trim removed 6 bases at V and 4 bases at J, leaving 6 bases unmatched. Germline CDR1 reads LNHDA; CDR2 reads SQIVND (reference sequence). The CDR3 spans 13 residues. The DNA for the CDR3 is TGTGCCAGTAGAGAGCGGGAAGAGTACGAGCAGTACTTC. Translating gives CASREREEYEQYF.

The chain combines TRBV11-2 with TRBJ2-3; D might be TRBD2 (6 bases). Germline V CDR1 and CDR2: SGHAT, FQNNGV. This CDR3 spans 17 amino acids. The V and J ends lost 3 bases and 0 bases respectively, with 16 bases between them. The CDR3 DNA reads as TGTGCCAGCAGCTTTTTGTTCTTCGGGGGTAGCACAGATACGCAGTATTTT. As protein: CASSFLFFGGSTDTQYF.